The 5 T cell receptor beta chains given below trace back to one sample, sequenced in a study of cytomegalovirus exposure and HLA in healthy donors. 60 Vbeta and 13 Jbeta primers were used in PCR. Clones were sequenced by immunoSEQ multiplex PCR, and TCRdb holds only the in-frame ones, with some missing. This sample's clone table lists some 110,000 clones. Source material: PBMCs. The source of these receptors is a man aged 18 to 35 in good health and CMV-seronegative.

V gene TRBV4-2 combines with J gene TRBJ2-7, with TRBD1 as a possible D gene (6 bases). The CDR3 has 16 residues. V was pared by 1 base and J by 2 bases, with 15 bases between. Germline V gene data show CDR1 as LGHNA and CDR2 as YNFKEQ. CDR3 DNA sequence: TGTGCCAGCAGCCAAGGAGCCGACAGGCCGACCTACGAGCAGTACTTC. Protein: CASSQGADRPTYEQYF.

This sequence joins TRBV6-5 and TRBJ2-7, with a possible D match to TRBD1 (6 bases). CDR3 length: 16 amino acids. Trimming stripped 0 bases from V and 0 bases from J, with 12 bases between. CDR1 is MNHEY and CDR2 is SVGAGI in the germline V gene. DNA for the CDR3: TGTGCCAGCAGTTACTCGAAAATAGGGGGCTCCTACGAGCAGTACTTC. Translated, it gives CASSYSKIGGSYEQYF.

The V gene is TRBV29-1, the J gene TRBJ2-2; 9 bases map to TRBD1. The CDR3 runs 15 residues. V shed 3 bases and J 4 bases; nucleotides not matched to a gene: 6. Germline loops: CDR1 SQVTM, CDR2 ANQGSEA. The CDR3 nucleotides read TGCAGCGTTGACCGGGGGACAGGGTCCACCGGGGAGCTGTTTTTT. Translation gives CSVDRGTGSTGELFF.

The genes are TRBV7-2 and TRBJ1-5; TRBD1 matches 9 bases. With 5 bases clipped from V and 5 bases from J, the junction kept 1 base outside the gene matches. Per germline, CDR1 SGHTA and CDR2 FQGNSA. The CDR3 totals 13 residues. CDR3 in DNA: TGTGCCAGCAGCGGGGACAGGGATCAGCCCCAGCATTTT. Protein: CASSGDRDQPQHF.

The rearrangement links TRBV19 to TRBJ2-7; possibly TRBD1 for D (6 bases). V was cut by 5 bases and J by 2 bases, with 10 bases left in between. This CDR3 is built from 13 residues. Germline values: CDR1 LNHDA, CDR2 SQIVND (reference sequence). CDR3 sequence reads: CASSFRDTYEQYF. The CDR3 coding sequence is TGTGCCAGTAGTTTTCGGGACACCTACGAGCAGTACTTC.